This entry describes one T cell receptor beta chain. Antigen: not known. The entry originates in a study of T cell repertoires in cytomegalovirus infection. Across the study: Carrying CMV and the relevant HLA type showed in public TCR beta signatures.

TCRdb processed the reads anew with MiXCR; each CDR3 protein has one entry. The sample includes 200,000 to 300,000 distinct CDR3 sequences, around 12% seen only once; the top ten take approximately 1.6%. Notes on the study in general: The ex vivo response showed dominance by HLA-C-restricted CMV-specific TCR beta clonotypes. The cumulative frequency of public TCR beta families identified carriers of CMV plus the relevant HLA.

CDR3 length: 16 amino acids. Trimming at V came to 0 bases and at J to 3 bases, leaving 8 bases not matched to a gene. Germline V gene data show CDR1 as DFQATT and CDR2 as SNEGSKA (reference sequence). This clonotype originated in a human donor in good health (CMV status not recorded). Some clones in this sample may be carry-over from other donors' samples. Sequencing was carried out using PBMCs. The chain joins TRBV20-1 to TRBJ1-1; 9 nucleotides agree with TRBD1. CDR3 in amino acids: CSARDLGQGGDTEAFF. The CDR3 nucleotides read TGCAGTGCTAGAGATCTGGGACAGGGCGGTGACACTGAAGCTTTCTTT.